This TCR beta chain was profiled in a study of blood T cell repertoires in COVID-19. The overall study: T cells, B-cell-depleted T cells, or PBMCs supplied cDNA or gDNA.

Trimming removed 4 bases from V and 8 bases from J; junction bases left unmatched: 13. Looked up from germline, CDR1 is SGDLS and CDR2 is YYNGEE. The CDR3 consists of 16 residues. The study assigned cohorts using participant-reported clinical history. For recovered donors of Cohort 3, there were two negative PCRs, clearance, or symptom resolution. In the study's own analysis: Researchers report that nucleated cell counts were estimated from reference gene primer amplification. Assay: immunoSEQ multiplex PCR; the TCRdb copy retains only in-frame clones and omits some. D and trimming come from the DNA, and the V and J calls and clone size come from that table. The top ten clones hold 3% of a sample with about 270,000 clones, about 88% of them seen once.

The source of this sequence is a woman in her forties or fifties who had recovered from COVID-19. The source material was PBMCs or T cells enriched from blood (not recorded which). The chain is built from TRBV9 and TRBJ2-1; TRBD1 aligns across 9 bases. The CDR3 loop reads CASSKQGANNGDEQFF. Here the CDR3 DNA reads TGTGCCAGCAGCAAACAGGGGGCCAACAACGGGGATGAGCAGTTCTTC.